This TCR beta chain is drawn from a study of blood T cells in healthy people across ages. Details on this clonotype: An end of the junction does not agree with germline; a read error may underlie this.

Germline V gene sequence: CDR1 SGHRS, CDR2 YFSETQ. CDR3 length equals 16 residues. A second PCR, run for about 6 to 12 cycles, used a sample-barcoded 5' primer plus a J-beta primer mix. TCRdb called the 5' RACE reads again in MiXCR, with one record for every CDR3 protein. The data show fewer than 900,000 distinct CDR3 sequences, roughly 47% seen once. This chain joins TRBV5-1 and TRBJ2-7; tentatively, D is TRBD1 (6 bases). The source material was blood. The TCR sequence derives from a woman in her sixties in good health. Written as DNA, the CDR3 is TGCGCCAGCAACGGAGACAGGTCAGGGTCTTCCTACGAGCAGTATTTC. It is translated as CASNGDRSGSSYEQYF. The full variable domain, rest sourced from reference TRBV5-1 and TRBJ2-7, is KAGVTQTPRYLIKTRGQQVTLSCSPISGHRSVSWYQQTPGQGLQFLFEYFSETQRNKGNFPGRFSGRQFSNSRSEMNVSTLELGDSALYLCASNGDRSGSSYEQYFGPGTRLTVT.